This entry lists 15 T cell receptor beta chains sequenced from one sample in a study of T cell responses to AZD1222 COVID-19 vaccine. Some clones are missing from TCRdb's copy, which holds only in-frame ones; the method was immunoSEQ multiplex PCR. The sample yields 200,000 or so clones, about 94% seen once. The source material was peripheral blood, sampled 28 days after the second AZD1222 dose. Receptors originate from an adult who received the AZD1222 COVID-19 vaccine.

This clone was observed a few times. The CDR3 bases are TGTGCCAGCAGTTCTCGACTAGGAGGGGTCAATGAGCAGTTCTTC. Translation gives CASSSRLGGVNEQFF. This sequence joins TRBV6-5 and TRBJ2-1, with D possibly being TRBD2 (6 bases). V lost 4 bases and J lost 6, with 16 bases in between. The CDR3 extends over 15 amino acids. Germline-derived CDR1 and CDR2 are MNHEY and SVGAGI.

This chain uses TRBV5-1 with TRBJ1-5; D perhaps matches TRBD1 (6 bases). CDR3 length equals 14 residues. Germline CDR1 reads SGHRS; CDR2 reads YFSETQ. Trimming removed 4 bases at V and 2 bases at J, with 10 bases between. The CDR3 region is CASSPGVGNQPQHF. In nucleotides, the CDR3 is TGCGCCAGCAGCCCAGGGGTGGGCAATCAGCCCCAGCATTTT.

CDR3: CASSFRQNTEAFF. CDR3 DNA sequence: TGTGCCAGCAGTTTCCGGCAGAACACTGAAGCTTTCTTT. The chain combines TRBV12-3 or TRBV12-4 with TRBJ1-1; D is unresolved. The CDR3 consists of 13 residues. Between the trimmed V and J ends, which lost 3 bases and 1 base, there was a span of 6 bases.

Here the CDR3 DNA reads TGTGCCATCAGTGAAGGGCAGGGGGAAAATCAGCCCCAGCATTTT. Translating gives CAISEGQGENQPQHF. The J gene is TRBJ1-5, the V gene TRBV10-3; 7 bases are shared with TRBD1. The CDR3 extends over 15 amino acids. V shed 3 bases and J 4 bases; nucleotides not matched to a gene: 6. Germline values: CDR1 ENHRY, CDR2 SYGVKD.

This chain links TRBV28 with TRBJ1-1; 8 bases match TRBD1. The ends lost 5 bases at V and 1 base at J; junction bases unmatched: 6. Germline V CDR1 and CDR2: MDHEN, SYDVKM. This CDR3 is built from 15 residues. DNA of the CDR3: TGTGCCAGCAGTCCCCTAGGGACAGGGAACACTGAAGCTTTCTTT. It is translated as CASSPLGTGNTEAFF.

The chain employs TRBV11-2 and TRBJ2-7, with 12 bases identical to TRBD1. Germline lookup yields CDR1 SGHAT and CDR2 FQNNGV. This CDR3 region has 16 residues. J was trimmed by 4 bases and V by 5 bases; bases with no gene match: 9. This chain's CDR3 is CASSKDGTGGFYEQYF. The CDR3 DNA reads TGTGCCAGCAGCAAAGACGGGACAGGGGGCTTTTACGAGCAGTACTTC. Complete variable domain (other parts from reference TRBV11-2 and TRBJ2-7): EAGVAQSPRYKIIEKRQSVAFWCNPISGHATLYWYQQILGQGPKLLIQFQNNGVVDDSQLPKDRFSAERLKGVDSTLKIQPAKLEDSAVYLCASSKDGTGGFYEQYFGPGTRLTVT.

V is TRBV9 and J is TRBJ2-1, with D possibly called TRBD1 or TRBD2 (6 bases each). CDR3 length: 12 amino acids. The germline CDR1 and CDR2 sequences are SGDLS and YYNGEE. V was shortened by 10 bases and J by 5 bases, with 13 bases between the two germline ends. The DNA for the CDR3 is TGTGCCTCTGGGGGGACACACAATGAGCAGTTCTTC. Its translation: CASGGTHNEQFF.

This sequence joins TRBV19 and TRBJ2-1; D unresolved. The CDR3 has 11 amino acids. Germline CDR1 LNHDA, CDR2 SQIVND (reference sequence). Trimming shortened V by 4 bases and J by 4 bases, and 2 bases separated the two germline ends. CDR3 sequence reads: CASSTYNEQFF. In DNA, the CDR3 is TGTGCCAGTAGTACATACAATGAGCAGTTCTTC.

This rearrangement joins TRBV9 to TRBJ2-3; 14 bases line up with TRBD2. The CDR3 loop spans 15 amino acids. The germline V gene encodes CDR1 SGDLS and CDR2 YYNGEE. V was clipped by 3 bases and J by 5 bases; unmatched bases: 2. The CDR3 is CASSGGLAGVDTQYF. CDR3 in DNA: TGTGCCAGCAGCGGGGGACTAGCGGGGGTAGATACGCAGTATTTT.

The rearrangement uses TRBV6-2 or TRBV6-3 and TRBJ1-2; D perhaps matches TRBD1 (6 bases). The ends were cut back, 2 bases at V and 8 bases at J, with 15 bases in the middle. CDR1 is MNHEY and CDR2 is SVGEGT in the germline V gene. The CDR3 contains 14 residues. CDR3: CASSYAGTREGYTF. The CDR3 coding sequence is TGTGCCAGCAGTTACGCCGGGACACGGGAAGGCTACACCTTC.

The V gene is TRBV10-3, the J gene TRBJ1-1; D ambiguous. Germline CDR1 ENHRY, CDR2 SYGVKD. V was pared by 2 bases and J by 1 base, with 5 bases between. CDR3 length equals 13 residues. The CDR3 sequence: CAISEQENTEAFF. In DNA, the CDR3 is TGTGCCATCAGTGAGCAAGAGAACACTGAAGCTTTCTTT.

This clone was observed a few times. The CDR3 protein is CASSLVDGLETGELFF. The CDR3 DNA reads as TGTGCCAGCAGCTTAGTTGACGGGCTAGAGACCGGGGAGCTGTTTTTT. J is TRBJ2-2 and V is TRBV7-2, with no clear D. Germline-derived CDR1 and CDR2 are SGHTA and FQGNSA. Trimming left V 1 base short and J 5 bases short, with 14 bases between. The length of the CDR3 is 16 residues.

The chain couples TRBV14 to TRBJ2-7; tentatively, D is TRBD1 (5 bases). The germline V and J ends were trimmed by 3 bases and 5 bases, with 14 bases remaining between them. This CDR3 spans 14 amino acids. In germline, CDR1 is SGHDN, CDR2 FVKESK. The chain's CDR3 is CASSQIQGRNEQYF. CDR3 DNA sequence: TGTGCCAGCAGCCAGATCCAGGGTAGGAACGAGCAGTACTTC.

The gene calls are TRBV5-1 and TRBJ2-5, with TRBD1 identical over 12 bases. Looked up from germline, CDR1 is SGHRS and CDR2 is YFSETQ. The CDR3 totals 17 residues. J was trimmed by 4 bases and V by 0 bases; bases with no gene match: 7. CDR3 amino acids: CASSLDPSGQGAETQYF. The CDR3 DNA is TGCGCCAGCAGCTTGGACCCCTCGGGACAGGGGGCAGAGACCCAGTACTTC.

This chain connects TRBV6-5 to TRBJ1-3; D is perhaps TRBD1 (5 bases). Germline CDR1 is MNHEY and CDR2 is SVGAGI. The V gene lost 0 bases and the J gene lost 4 bases, with 10 bases spanning the gap. CDR3 size: 15 residues. CDR3 region: CASSYSIGEGNTIYF. CDR3 DNA sequence: TGTGCCAGCAGTTACTCGATAGGGGAAGGAAACACCATATATTTT.